The 30 T cell receptor beta chains below all came from one sample that was sequenced in a study of T cell repertoires in cytomegalovirus infection. Their target antigens are unknown. MiXCR, run by TCRdb on the reads, gives a single entry per CDR3 protein. This table holds about 46,000 distinct CDR3 sequences, roughly 20% found once. The sample comprised PBMCs, sequenced either directly or after in vitro stimulation (not recorded which). These receptors were collected from a human donor in good health (CMV status not recorded). Some clones in this sample may be carry-over from other donors' samples.

The chain couples TRBV6-2 or TRBV6-3 to TRBJ2-2, with D perhaps matching TRBD1 (5 bases). Germline CDR1 MNHEY, CDR2 SVGEGT. V was cut by 2 bases and J by 6 bases, with 22 bases left in between. This CDR3 contains 18 residues. CDR3 nucleotide sequence: TGTGCCAGCAGTTACACCAGGGTGTGGGCAGCTTCCGCCGGGGAGCTGTTTTTT. It yields the protein CASSYTRVWAASAGELFF.

This chain joins TRBV5-1 and TRBJ2-2; the match to TRBD2 covers 10 bases. The ends lost 4 bases at V and 5 bases at J; junction bases unmatched: 5. Germline CDR1 and CDR2: SGHRS and YFSETQ. This CDR3 spans 15 amino acids. The CDR3 nucleotides are TGCGCCAGCAGCCCCGAGCGGGGGGGGACCGGGGAGCTGTTTTTT. Amino acids: CASSPERGGTGELFF.

This clonotype showed up just a few times. The chain recombines TRBV12-3 or TRBV12-4 with TRBJ2-4, with a weak D call TRBD2 (5 bases). This CDR3 has 16 amino acids. With 6 bases removed from V and 1 base from J, the gap between germline ends came to 16 bases. CDR3 loop: CASRHHGNWAKNIQYF. The CDR3 nucleotides are TGTGCCAGCAGACATCACGGGAATTGGGCCAAAAACATTCAGTACTTC.

This clonotype was seen repeatedly, ten times or more. The chain carries TRBV7-9 and TRBJ1-1; D is unclear. The CDR3 contains 12 residues. Germline V gene lookup returns CDR1 SEHNR and CDR2 FQNEAQ (reference sequence). V gave up 5 bases and J gave up 5 bases, with 9 bases separating them. CDR3 region: CASSAQTTEAFF. CDR3 in DNA: TGTGCCAGCAGCGCCCAGACGACTGAAGCTTTCTTT.

This clonotype was counted between two and nine times. The chain employs TRBV5-1 and TRBJ2-2; TRBD2 might be the D (7 bases). Trimming shortened V by 4 bases and J by 3 bases, and 13 bases separated the two germline ends. Germline-derived CDR1 and CDR2 are SGHRS and YFSETQ. The CDR3 is 15 residues long. The CDR3: CASSRGAFYTGELFF. The CDR3 DNA is TGCGCCAGCAGCCGGGGGGCTTTCTACACCGGGGAGCTGTTTTTT.

This clonotype was observed at least ten times. The gene calls are TRBV7-6 and TRBJ1-3; a weak D match, TRBD1 (5 bases). V gave up 1 base and J gave up 0 bases, with 10 bases separating them. The CDR3 covers 16 residues. Looked up from germline, CDR1 is SGHVS and CDR2 is FNYEAQ. Written as DNA, the CDR3 is TGTGCCAGCAGCTTAGGTGGGGACGTCTCTGGAAACACCATATATTTT. The encoded protein is CASSLGGDVSGNTIYF.

This rearrangement joins TRBV20-1 to TRBJ1-4; tentatively, D is TRBD1 (5 bases). The CDR3 runs 15 residues. CDR1 and CDR2 from the germline V gene are DFQATT and SNEGSKA (reference sequence). The V end was cut by 0 bases, the J end by 8 bases, with 16 bases between. In DNA form, the CDR3 reads TGCAGTGCTAGAGATTTAGGGGCACTTGGAGAAAAACTGTTTTTT. Protein: CSARDLGALGEKLFF.

Ten or more counts support this clonotype. This sequence joins TRBV7-6 and TRBJ2-7; D remains unclear. Per the germline V gene, CDR1 is SGHVS and CDR2 is FNYEAQ. The CDR3 totals 14 residues. The V end lost 0 bases, the J end lost 2 bases, and 8 bases lay between the germline ends. For the CDR3, the DNA is TGTGCCAGCAGCTTAGCAGGGTTCGCCTACGAGCAGTACTTC. It specifies CASSLAGFAYEQYF.

The table lists this clonotype with many counts. This chain joins TRBV28 and TRBJ1-5, with D possibly being TRBD1 (6 bases). This CDR3 has 15 residues. Trimming cost V 7 bases and J 4 bases, with 17 bases left between them. Germline loops: CDR1 MDHEN, CDR2 SYDVKM. The CDR3 is CASTLRGRGNQPQHF. Here the CDR3 DNA reads TGTGCCAGCACCCTCAGGGGAAGGGGTAATCAGCCCCAGCATTTT.

This clonotype was recorded many times. CDR3 region: CASRGDSPHNTEAFF. The DNA for the CDR3 is TGTGCCAGCAGGGGGGACTCCCCCCATAACACTGAAGCTTTCTTT. The genes are TRBV12-3 or TRBV12-4 and TRBJ1-1; D is perhaps TRBD1 (5 bases). Trimming left V 6 bases short and J 2 bases short, with 16 bases between. This CDR3 has 15 amino acids.

This clonotype was detected only a few times. The V gene is TRBV6-6, the J gene TRBJ2-3; D is unresolved. Germline CDR1 is MNHNY and CDR2 is SVGAGI (reference sequence). The CDR3 extends over 12 amino acids. V gave up 6 bases and J gave up 2 bases, with 6 bases separating them. In DNA form, the CDR3 reads TGTGCCAGCAGCCCTTTCACAGATACGCAGTATTTT. It is translated as CASSPFTDTQYF.

This clonotype appeared a few times. The chain has TRBV6-5 and TRBJ1-4; no reliable D call. V was shortened by 5 bases and J by 7 bases, with 11 bases between the two germline ends. Germline-derived CDR1 and CDR2 are MNHEY and SVGAGI. The CDR3 runs 13 residues. The CDR3 here is CASSRTEREKLFF. The CDR3 region has the DNA TGTGCCAGCAGTCGGACGGAACGTGAAAAACTGTTTTTT.

V and J are TRBV6-1 and TRBJ2-1, with D possibly TRBD2 on 6 matching bases. Trimming shortened V by 4 bases and J by 0 bases, and 13 bases separated the two germline ends. The CDR3 extends over 16 amino acids. Germline CDR1 MNHNS, CDR2 SASEGT. In DNA form, the CDR3 reads TGTGCCAGCAGTGCCGGGACTTGGAGCTCCTACAATGAGCAGTTCTTC. This gives the protein CASSAGTWSSYNEQFF.

Ten or more counts support this clonotype. The chain has TRBV7-2 and TRBJ2-3, with 8 bases aligning to TRBD2. The CDR3 covers 17 residues. The V segment lost 4 bases and the J segment 8 bases; nucleotides outside the gene matches: 17. The germline V gene encodes CDR1 SGHTA and CDR2 FQGNSA. This chain's CDR3 is CASSYYHSPGLEATQYF. In nucleotides, the CDR3 is TGTGCCAGCAGCTATTATCACTCCCCGGGACTAGAGGCTACGCAGTATTTT.

This clonotype was recorded many times. The J gene is TRBJ2-7, the V gene TRBV7-6; D possibly corresponds to TRBD2 (6 bases). The length of the CDR3 is 13 residues. Deletions cut 5 bases from V and 9 bases from J, with 17 bases between. The germline gives CDR1 SGHVS, CDR2 FNYEAQ. The CDR3 spells CASSQISGGRQYF. DNA of the CDR3: TGTGCCAGCAGCCAAATCTCCGGGGGACGGCAGTACTTC.

This clonotype has at least ten counts. The rearrangement links TRBV7-8 to TRBJ2-1, with 10 bases aligning to TRBD2. The CDR3 is 15 residues long. The V gene end was trimmed by 5 bases and the J gene end by 7 bases; junction bases not matched to a gene: 8. The germline V gene has CDR1 SGHVS and CDR2 FQNEAQ. The DNA for the CDR3 is TGTGCCAGCAGCCCAAGCGGGGGGGCCGATAATGAGCAGTTCTTC. Translating gives CASSPSGGADNEQFF.

This clonotype has at least ten counts. The gene calls are TRBV7-9 and TRBJ2-6, with D tentatively TRBD1 or TRBD2 (5 bases each). Trimming left V 5 bases short and J 0 bases short, with 11 bases between. The CDR3 contains 16 residues. Germline lookup yields CDR1 SEHNR and CDR2 FQNEAQ (reference sequence). CDR3 sequence: CASSQGRPSGANVLTF. Here the CDR3 DNA reads TGTGCCAGCAGCCAGGGACGGCCCTCTGGGGCCAACGTCCTGACTTTC. The full variable domain, rest sourced from reference TRBV7-9 and TRBJ2-6, is DTGVSQNPRHKITKRGQNVTFRCDPISEHNRLYWYRQTLGQGPEFLTYFQNEAQLEKSRLLSDRFSAERPKGSFSTLEIQRTEQGDSAMYLCASSQGRPSGANVLTFGAGSRLTVL.

V usage is TRBV6-2 or TRBV6-3 and J usage is TRBJ2-5; a weak D match, TRBD2 (6 bases). Between the trimmed V and J ends, which lost 5 bases and 5 bases, there was a span of 15 bases. The CDR3 runs to 14 residues. Germline CDR1 is MNHEY and CDR2 is SVGEGT. In DNA, the CDR3 is TGTGCCAGCAGTCCCGGGAGCCCCTACGAGACCCAGTACTTC. It is translated as CASSPGSPYETQYF.

This clonotype was counted at least ten times. The V and J genes are TRBV5-4 and TRBJ1-6; 9 nucleotides match TRBD1. CDR3 length: 16 amino acids. Germline V gene sequence: CDR1 SGHNT, CDR2 YYREEE (reference sequence). The V segment lost 4 bases and the J segment 5 bases; nucleotides outside the gene matches: 7. The CDR3 region is CASSLGTGNNNSPLHF. Written as DNA, the CDR3 is TGTGCCAGCAGCCTAGGGACAGGGAACAATAATTCACCCCTCCACTTT.

This clonotype has at least ten counts. This chain joins TRBV3-1 and TRBJ1-2; possible D gene TRBD1, 6 bases. The length of the CDR3 is 14 residues. Per germline, CDR1 LGHDT and CDR2 YNNKEL (reference sequence). Trimming shortened V by 8 bases and J by 5 bases, and 18 bases separated the two germline ends. The DNA of the CDR3 is TGTGCCAGCTCCCCAAGCCCGGGGGCGTATGGCTACACCTTC. It codes for CASSPSPGAYGYTF.

This clonotype was observed at least ten times. The chain carries TRBV7-2 and TRBJ2-1, with D unclear. The CDR3 extends over 15 amino acids. V lost 0 bases and J 1 base, leaving 7 bases between the germline ends. Germline V CDR1 and CDR2: SGHTA, FQGNSA. The chain's CDR3 is CASSLAFGSYNEQFF. The CDR3 region has the DNA TGTGCCAGCAGCTTAGCGTTCGGGTCCTACAATGAGCAGTTCTTC.

This clonotype has ten or more counts. This chain joins TRBV6-6 and TRBJ1-1; D remains ambiguous. Germline values: CDR1 MNHNY, CDR2 SVGAGI (reference sequence). Trimming stripped 9 bases from V and 12 bases from J, with 20 bases between. This CDR3 contains 12 residues. The CDR3 sequence is CASRREGAITFF. The CDR3 DNA is TGTGCCAGTAGGAGAGAGGGCGCGATAACTTTCTTT.

With respect to this clonotype: The junction does not match germline at one end; this may be a read error. The chain is built from TRBV11-1 and TRBJ2-2; perhaps TRBD2 as D (5 bases). The CDR3 loop spans 16 amino acids. Germline values: CDR1 SGHAT, CDR2 FQDESV (reference sequence). For the CDR3, the DNA is TGTACCAGCAGCTTAGGTTCAGCGGCGAACACCGGGGAGCTGTTTTTT. This translates into CTSSLGSAANTGELFF.

This clonotype showed up many times. This chain uses TRBV6-2 or TRBV6-3 with TRBJ2-7; 9 bases map to TRBD1. Germline V gene sequence: CDR1 MNHEY, CDR2 SVGEGT. Losses at the gene ends were 5 bases for V and 4 bases for J; bases not matched to a gene: 6. CDR3 size: 14 residues. The CDR3 region is CASSGGQGRYEQYF. The CDR3 nucleotides read TGTGCCAGCAGTGGCGGACAGGGGCGGTACGAGCAGTACTTC.

There are many counts of this clonotype. The chain is built from TRBV27 and TRBJ1-3; 7 bases fit TRBD1. The length of the CDR3 is 14 residues. Trimming took 5 bases from V and 2 from J; bases not matched to a gene: 3. The germline V gene has CDR1 MNHEY and CDR2 SMNVEV (reference sequence). The CDR3 reads CASSITGAGNTIYF. The CDR3 DNA reads as TGTGCCAGCAGTATAACAGGGGCTGGAAACACCATATATTTT.

This clonotype was seen a few times. This chain connects TRBV7-9 to TRBJ2-2, with D maybe TRBD1 (6 bases). Germline CDR1 is SEHNR and CDR2 is FQNEAQ (reference sequence). The CDR3 totals 13 residues. Trimming left V 7 bases short and J 6 bases short, with 12 bases between. The CDR3 here is CASNEQGPGELFF. The CDR3 DNA is TGTGCCAGCAACGAGCAGGGGCCCGGGGAGCTGTTTTTT.

The rearrangement uses TRBV30 and TRBJ1-1; D not certain. Looked up from germline, CDR1 is GTSNPN and CDR2 is SVGIG (reference sequence). The CDR3 extends over 12 amino acids. V was clipped by 2 bases and J by 2 bases, with 6 bases between them. The CDR3: CAWSQENTEAFF. The CDR3 coding sequence is TGTGCCTGGAGTCAAGAAAACACTGAAGCTTTCTTT. Full variable domain (missing parts from reference TRBV30 and TRBJ1-1): SQTIHQWPATLVQPVGSPLSLECTVEGTSNPNLYWYRQAAGRGLQLLFYSVGIGQISSEVPQNLSASRPQDRQFILSSKKLLLSDSGFYLCAWSQENTEAFFGQGTRLTVV.

In its sample, this clonotype was seen many times. The chain carries TRBV12-3 or TRBV12-4 and TRBJ2-1; D possibly corresponds to TRBD1 (6 bases). The V end was cut by 3 bases, the J end by 7 bases, with 16 bases between. The CDR3 runs 15 residues. Written as DNA, the CDR3 is TGTGCCAGCAGTTTTCAAACAGGGTATGGGAATGAGCAGTTCTTC. It yields the protein CASSFQTGYGNEQFF.

This clonotype was seen only a few times. V gene TRBV7-2 combines with J gene TRBJ2-7; either TRBD1 or TRBD2 may supply D (5 bases each). V was pared by 1 base and J by 2 bases, with 12 bases between. This CDR3 contains 15 residues. Germline CDR1 is SGHTA and CDR2 is FQGNSA. In DNA form, the CDR3 reads TGTGCCAGCAGCTTAGTGAGGGGAACCCCCTACGAGCAGTACTTC. This translates into CASSLVRGTPYEQYF.

This clonotype showed up just a few times. The V call is TRBV7-6, the J call TRBJ1-2; D is possibly TRBD1 (5 bases). This CDR3 region has 14 residues. Germline V gene data show CDR1 as SGHVS and CDR2 as FNYEAQ. V was shortened by 4 bases and J by 4 bases, with 13 bases between the two germline ends. CDR3 coding DNA: TGTGCCAGCAGCTCGGGGGAGGTTGTCTATGGCTACACCTTC. This sequence encodes CASSSGEVVYGYTF.